This is a list of T cell receptor beta chains from one sample in a study of CD8 T cells in ankylosing spondylitis. Each CDR3 protein gets one entry after TCRdb re-called the 5' RACE reads with MiXCR. The sample records fewer than 250,000 distinct CDR3 sequences, 10% to 13% being singletons. Sequenced sample: blood, either unsorted or a sorted T cell fraction (not recorded which). The receptor set was obtained from a male donor with ankylosing spondylitis or in good health (not recorded which). Both conserved end residues are part of each CDR3. Each record gives: J gene, V gene, CDR3 protein.

TRBJ1-2	TRBV20-1	CSALRDDYGYTF
TRBJ1-2	TRBV20-1	CSAPDRNYGYTF
TRBJ1-5	TRBV29-1	CSVGHINQPQHF
TRBJ2-2	TRBV5-1	CASSTASGGSIGELFF
TRBJ2-7	TRBV5-1	CASSRSQGTSYEQYF
TRBJ2-7	TRBV9	CASSVEGQSFKQYF
TRBJ1-4	TRBV12-3/TRBV12-4	CASRTGTANEKLFF
TRBJ2-1	TRBV21-1	CASSKSFQGETNNEQFF
TRBJ1-2	TRBV20-1	CSAKPKGQGIMGYTF
TRBJ2-7	TRBV4-1	CASSQGTDYEQYF
TRBJ1-1	TRBV12-3/TRBV12-4	CASTRERGTGVNTEAFF
TRBJ2-5	TRBV10-3	CAISGGGETQYF
TRBJ2-3	TRBV20-1	CSARGGLLVTDTQYF
TRBJ2-1	TRBV12-2	CASRFYPGWEQFF
TRBJ1-2	TRBV19	CASSIRDRGYGYTF
TRBJ2-1	TRBV6-5	CASSYSASGGAPILNEQFF
TRBJ1-2	TRBV7-2	CASSSYLAYGHTF
TRBJ2-1	TRBV6-1	CASEGGGTSPQSSYNEQFF
TRBJ1-1	TRBV7-8	CASSLERETEAFF
TRBJ2-7	TRBV18	CASSTNTGAYEQYF
TRBJ2-3	TRBV24-1	CATSDVRSGGSTDTQYF
TRBJ1-1	TRBV12-3/TRBV12-4	CASSVSQGNTEAFF
TRBJ1-1	TRBV7-9	CASSLIGGNTEAFF
TRBJ2-3	TRBV4-2	CASSQELASTDTQYF
TRBJ1-2	TRBV4-2	CASSQDPGAAIGYTF
TRBJ2-3	TRBV3-1	CASSQAPSGSTDTQYF